This T cell receptor (beta chain) was sequenced during a study of cytotoxic CD8 clonotypes in ibrutinib-treated CLL. The overall study: Patients attained about 24 partial and 2 complete responses; at median about 74 months, around 15 remained remitted while around twelve progressed. Average yields of 255,043 productive templates and tens of thousands of productive rearrangements characterized the samples.

Method: immunoSEQ multiplex PCR; TCRdb's copy keeps in-frame clones and lacks some. The sample contains 330,000 or so clones, roughly two thirds of which appear only once. Study observations and caveats: Sampling times differed between sustained-remission and progressing patients. Elevated clonality accompanied ibrutinib response, with a return toward baseline values at progression.

Concerning this clone itself: Its specificity is not known.

This CDR3 has 15 residues. With V trimmed by 2 bases and J by 4 bases, 7 bases remained unmatched. CDR1 and CDR2 from the germline V gene are MNHEY and SVGAGI. The V and J genes are TRBV6-5 and TRBJ1-2; 7 bases map to TRBD1. Specimen: PBMCs, collected after 36 months of ibrutinib treatment. This clonotype originated in a human donor with chronic lymphocytic leukemia. The CDR3 nucleotides are TGTGCCAGCAGTTACACAGGGGTTAGTGGCTATGGCTACACCTTC. Protein: CASSYTGVSGYGYTF.